This TCR beta chain comes out of a study of vaccination effects on CD4 cells after COVID-19. About the research overall: Two-dose vaccination with either BNT162b2 or mRNA-1273 was given to the participants.

The CDR3 covers 17 residues. Trimming cost V 2 bases and J 0 bases, with 18 bases left between them. Per germline, CDR1 SGHDT and CDR2 YYEEEE. Concerning this clone itself: As yet, its antigen is unknown.

Viral peptide pool expansion of antigen-specific CD4+ T cells preceded sequencing in the ViraFEST assay. Once cultured for about 9 days, the cells underwent separation to obtain CD4+ T cells. The person acquired a PCR-confirmed SARS-CoV-2 infection between March and December 2020. For each well, over 1.5 million PBMC were cultured with roughly 9.2 IU/ml IL-2 and around 9.1 ug/ml peptides. Findings and limits, study-wide: Clones that were induced by infection or by vaccine showed marked contraction late after vaccination. The study dataset contains few convalescent patients and includes no early post-infection timepoints.

TCRdb's copy holds only in-frame clones and misses some; the assay was immunoSEQ multiplex PCR. The data show tens of thousands of clones, with around 69% seen just once and over 15% held by the top ten. The sequences come from CD4+ T cells from PBMCs cultured with HCoV-NL63 spike peptides, collected before COVID-19 vaccination. This TCR was recovered from a human donor who had a prior SARS-CoV-2 infection. This chain uses TRBV5-6 with TRBJ2-7; possible D gene TRBD1, 5 bases. This CDR3 is CASSFLLPDSSSYEQYF. The CDR3, as DNA: TGTGCCAGCAGCTTTTTATTGCCCGACAGCAGCTCCTACGAGCAGTACTTC.